A selection of T cell receptor beta chains follows, all from one sample in a study of identical twins. Each CDR3 protein is one row after TCRdb ran MiXCR on the 5' RACE reads. The sample consists of some 500,000 distinct CDR3 sequences, over 8.5% of them appearing once. These records were also assigned to another study, of yellow fever vaccine responses in identical twins.

The sample consisted of PBMCs. All receptors derive from a woman between 18 and 29 years old in good health. The CDR3 runs from the conserved cysteine through the conserved F or W. The D gene is left open where the match is weak. Rows may omit the clone size; those that give it use once, few, many or a size class.

j_call clone_size v_call d_call cdr3_aa cdr3_nt
TRBJ2-1 . TRBV9 TRBD1 CASSVVGQGNNEQFF TGTGCCAGCAGCGTAGTGGGACAGGGAAACAATGAGCAGTTCTTC
TRBJ1-5 many TRBV12-3/TRBV12-4 . CASSFVRGNQPQHF TGTGCCAGCAGTTTTGTAAGGGGAAATCAGCCCCAGCATTTT
TRBJ2-7 many TRBV7-9 . CASSLTAYEQYF TGTGCCAGCAGCTTGACAGCTTACGAGCAGTACTTC
TRBJ1-4 many TRBV12-3/TRBV12-4 . CASSLIWEKLFF TGTGCCAGCAGTTTAATTTGGGAAAAACTGTTTTTT
TRBJ1-6 many TRBV29-1 TRBD1 CSVRTGSSYNSPLHF TGCAGCGTAAGGACAGGGAGCTCCTATAATTCACCCCTCCACTTT
TRBJ2-1 . TRBV2 . CASSKTGYDEQFF TGTGCCAGCAGTAAGACCGGGTACGATGAGCAGTTCTTC
TRBJ2-1 many TRBV7-2 TRBD1 CASSLVGQSYNEQFF TGTGCCAGCAGCTTAGTGGGACAGTCCTACAATGAGCAGTTCTTC
TRBJ1-6 few TRBV7-2 . CASSLAGGRSSPLHF TGTGCCAGCAGCCTGGCAGGAGGGCGAAGCTCACCCCTCCACTTT
TRBJ2-5 . TRBV5-1 . CASSLVTGLQETQYF TGCGCCAGCAGCTTGGTCACTGGACTTCAAGAGACCCAGTACTTC
TRBJ2-1 many TRBV5-1 . CASSPRESSYNEQFF TGCGCCAGCAGCCCGCGGGAAAGCTCCTACAATGAGCAGTTCTTC
TRBJ2-7 many TRBV29-1 . CSVEWQGVYEQYF TGCAGCGTTGAATGGCAGGGAGTGTACGAGCAGTACTTC
TRBJ2-3 few TRBV30 . CAWREADTQYF TGTGCCTGGAGGGAGGCAGATACGCAGTATTTT
TRBJ2-3 many TRBV28 . CASSPGTGATDTQYF TGTGCCAGCAGCCCCGGGACGGGAGCTACAGATACGCAGTATTTT
TRBJ1-1 . TRBV5-1 . CASSREGQAFF TGCGCCAGCAGCCGGGAGGGGCAGGCTTTCTTT
TRBJ2-3 many TRBV7-9 TRBD2 CASSLPAGGPDTQYF TGTGCCAGCAGCTTACCAGCGGGAGGGCCGGATACGCAGTATTTT
TRBJ1-6 few TRBV6-1 . CASSEALNSPLHF TGTGCCAGCAGTGAAGCGCTTAATTCACCCCTCCACTTT
TRBJ2-1 . TRBV20-1 . CSARAPRRVYNEQFF TGCAGTGCTAGAGCCCCACGCCGCGTGTACAATGAGCAGTTCTTC
TRBJ2-7 . TRBV7-9 . CASSSYGRNYEQYF TGTGCCAGCAGCTCCTACGGACGGAACTACGAGCAGTACTTC
TRBJ2-7 . TRBV7-2 TRBD1 CASSRTGGNSYEQYF TGTGCCAGCAGCCGCACAGGGGGCAACTCCTACGAGCAGTACTTC
TRBJ2-7 few TRBV10-3 TRBD1 CAISESTGQGAYEQYF TGTGCCATCAGTGAGTCGACAGGGCAGGGGGCCTACGAGCAGTACTTC
TRBJ2-4 . TRBV6-2/TRBV6-3 TRBD2 CASSYLAGGLAKNIQYF TGTGCCAGCAGTTACTTAGCGGGAGGCCTAGCCAAAAACATTCAGTACTTC
TRBJ2-5 many TRBV7-9 . CASSLMGNQETQYF TGTGCCAGCAGCTTAATGGGGAACCAAGAGACCCAGTACTTC
TRBJ2-1 few TRBV5-1 TRBD2 CASSRRTSGGDNEQFF TGCGCCAGCAGCCGTCGGACTAGCGGGGGGGACAATGAGCAGTTCTTC